This T cell receptor (beta chain) comes out of a study of siplizumab effects on memory and regulatory T cells. V lost 4 bases and J lost 0; bases outside the gene matches: 9. This CDR3 region has 17 residues. The germline gives CDR1 LGHNA, CDR2 YNFKEQ. The protocol was immunoSEQ multiplex PCR, while the TCRdb copy is restricted to in-frame clones and leaves out a portion. The table lists roughly 100,000 clones, about 92% of them singletons, with 0.32% in the top ten. The sample consisted of CD4+ T cells sorted from blood. The source is a human donor in good health. The rearrangement uses TRBV4-2 and TRBJ2-5; 9 bases align to TRBD2. CDR3 nucleotide sequence: TGTGCCAGCAGCCCAAACCATCTAGCGGGGAACCAAGAGACCCAGTACTTC. Translation: CASSPNHLAGNQETQYF.